The sequence of this T cell receptor (beta chain) was determined in a study of blood T cell repertoires in COVID-19 (dated by TCRdb to between 2020 and 2021). As for the study more broadly: Samples covering the acute and convalescent phases of COVID-19 were provided by collaborators in the United States, Italy and Spain. Samples were obtained from the ongoing ImmuneRACE study (first 160 participants) and from 950 to 1,500 subjects provided by 6 global collaborators. A de-identified subject ID, COVID-19 status, age in years and sex were almost always included in the sample metadata. A freely available public database, intended as a resource for researchers studying the immune response to SARS-CoV-2, is where the repertoires were released. The prospective study material was composed of cDNA or gDNA derived from T cells, B-cell-depleted T cells, or PBMCs. The dataset comprised deeply sampled blood TCRbeta repertoires from subjects exposed to, actively infected with, or recovered from COVID-19. Where available, HLA class I and class II types were obtained from metadata supplied by the sample provider rather than from assay-based typing. General study outcomes and caveats: The quantity of clinical and demographic metadata differed by source and by participant and was supplied without curation.

Each collaborating institution followed its own protocols to collect whole blood in K2EDTA tubes. Collaborator samples were shipped for TCRbeta analysis as frozen whole blood, isolated PBMCs, or DNA extracted from either sample type. V is pared back by 4 bases and J by 4 bases, with 20 bases lying between the germline termini. Inclusive of the bounding cysteine and phenylalanine, the CDR3 is 17 residues long. Just the 51-base CDR3 DNA is kept, in frame starting at base 1. CDR1 and CDR2 were assigned from the germline V gene as MGHDK and SYGVNS. The immunoSEQ Assay, a bias-controlled multiplex PCR, was used to amplify TCRbeta CDR3 regions from genomic DNA. In the paper's pipeline: The number of nucleated cells in each sample was estimated by amplification of reference gene primers within the assay. To quantify the absolute abundance of each unique TCRbeta CDR3 rearrangement, sequence reads were collapsed and filtered. Productive Simpson clonality was computed per sample as the square root of Simpson's diversity index over productive rearrangements. TCRdb holds this immuneACCESS table with in-frame rearrangements only. Some clones are missing; in checked studies, unresolved V genes explain under half, and the rest has no known cause. Clonal size and the V and J genes are those of that table, whereas D and trimming came from the DNA. Here the sample has 100,000 to 140,000 clones; under 95% occur a single time. The ten largest clonotypes hold approximately 1.2% of the sample.

Note on this clone: Its specific antigen is unknown. The sample holds no much larger clone one base away, and base qualities are not on file.

The V and J segments used are TRBV25-1 and TRBJ2-1; a weak D assignment points to TRBD2 (5 bases agree). The TCR sequence derives from a woman in her thirties with acute or convalescent COVID-19. Material: peripheral blood. The CDR3 region has the sequence CASSGTFGSSRYNEQFF. The base sequence is TGTGCCAGCAGTGGAACATTCGGGTCTAGCAGATACAATGAGCAGTTCTTC.